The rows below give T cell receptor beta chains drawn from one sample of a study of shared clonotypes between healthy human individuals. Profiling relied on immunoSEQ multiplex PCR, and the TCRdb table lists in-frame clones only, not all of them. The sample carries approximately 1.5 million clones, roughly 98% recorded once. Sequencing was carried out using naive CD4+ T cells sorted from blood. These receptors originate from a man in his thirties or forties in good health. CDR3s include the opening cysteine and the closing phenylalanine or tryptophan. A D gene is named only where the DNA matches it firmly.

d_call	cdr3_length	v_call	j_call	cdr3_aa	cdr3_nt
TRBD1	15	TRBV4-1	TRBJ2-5	CASSQGQGAGETQYF	TGCGCCAGCAGCCAGGGACAGGGGGCGGGGGAGACCCAGTACTTC
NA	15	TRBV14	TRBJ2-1	CASSRERGRINEQFF	TGTGCCAGCAGCCGCGAACGGGGGAGAATCAATGAGCAGTTCTTC
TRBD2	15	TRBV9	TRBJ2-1	CASSATGGSYNEQFF	TGTGCCAGCAGCGCAACGGGAGGGTCCTACAATGAGCAGTTCTTC
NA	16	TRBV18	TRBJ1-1	CASSPSLRARVTEAFF	TGTGCCAGCTCACCATCCCTCCGGGCTAGGGTTACTGAAGCTTTCTTT
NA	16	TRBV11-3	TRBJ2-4	CASSLGRPGRPDIQYF	TGTGCCAGCAGCTTGGGGCGGCCGGGACGGCCGGACATTCAGTACTTC
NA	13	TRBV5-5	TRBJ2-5	CASSIAVRETQYF	TGTGCCAGCAGCATAGCGGTGCGGGAGACCCAGTACTTC
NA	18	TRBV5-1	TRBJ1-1	CASSEIPRFGLLNTEAFF	TGCGCCAGCAGCGAAATTCCTCGTTTTGGTCTTCTGAACACTGAAGCTTTCTTT
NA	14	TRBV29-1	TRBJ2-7	CSVDSGQPSYEQYF	TGCAGCGTTGACTCGGGTCAGCCCTCCTACGAGCAGTACTTC
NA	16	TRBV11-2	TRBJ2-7	CASSLVPSRGAYEQYF	TGTGCCAGCAGCTTAGTTCCGTCGAGGGGAGCCTACGAGCAGTACTTC
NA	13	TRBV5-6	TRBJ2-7	CASSLTGGHEQYF	TGTGCCAGCAGCTTGACTGGGGGGCACGAGCAGTACTTC
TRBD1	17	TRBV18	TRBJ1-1	CASSPPPGQGMKTEAFF	TGTGCCAGCTCACCACCACCGGGACAGGGAATGAAAACTGAAGCTTTCTTT
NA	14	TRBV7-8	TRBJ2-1	CASSPSRPNNEQFF	TGTGCCAGCAGCCCCTCTCGGCCTAACAATGAGCAGTTCTTC
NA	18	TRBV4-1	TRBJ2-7	CASSQDGGGGAGLYEQYF	TGCGCCAGCAGCCAAGATGGGGGCGGCGGAGCGGGGCTGTACGAGCAGTACTTC
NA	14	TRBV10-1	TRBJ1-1	CASSGGTENTEAFF	TGCGCCAGCAGTGGTGGGACCGAAAACACTGAAGCTTTCTTT
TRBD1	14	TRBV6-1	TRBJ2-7	CASLGTAYSYEQYF	TGTGCCAGCCTCGGGACAGCCTACTCCTACGAGCAGTACTTC
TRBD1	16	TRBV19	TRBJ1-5	CASSETGVSSNQPQHF	TGTGCCAGTAGCGAAACAGGGGTGTCAAGCAATCAGCCCCAGCATTTT
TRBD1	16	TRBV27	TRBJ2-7	CASSLRTQGAIYEQYF	TGTGCCAGCAGTTTAAGGACACAGGGGGCAATCTACGAGCAGTACTTC
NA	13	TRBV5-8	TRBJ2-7	CASSFLGSSEQYF	TGTGCCAGCAGCTTTTTGGGGTCCTCCGAGCAGTACTTC
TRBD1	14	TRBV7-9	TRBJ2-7	CASSPRTGDYEQYF	TGTGCCAGCAGCCCCCGGACAGGGGACTACGAGCAGTACTTC
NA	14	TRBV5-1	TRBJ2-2	CASSLYGNTGELFF	TGCGCCAGCAGCTTGTACGGAAACACCGGGGAGCTGTTTTTT
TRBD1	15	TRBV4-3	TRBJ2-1	CASSQDGQGANEQFF	TGCGCCAGCAGCCAAGATGGCCAGGGGGCTAATGAGCAGTTCTTC
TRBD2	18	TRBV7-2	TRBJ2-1	CASSLGLAGGAHLNEQFF	TGTGCCAGCAGCTTAGGACTAGCGGGAGGGGCTCACCTCAATGAGCAGTTCTTC